This T cell receptor beta chain was observed in a study of patients and donors after allogeneic stem cell transplantation. In its sample, this clonotype was seen many times. Using its own MiXCR run on the RT-PCR reads, TCRdb lists one record per CDR3 protein. The sample shows approximately 150,000 distinct CDR3 sequences, roughly 35% of them seen only once. Germline-derived CDR1 and CDR2 are DFQATT and SNEGSKA (reference sequence). The CDR3 contains 12 residues. Trimming took 3 bases from V and 7 from J; bases not matched to a gene: 4. The chain uses TRBV20-1 and TRBJ1-1, with 8 positions matching TRBD1. The sequenced sample was blood, either unsorted or a sorted T cell fraction (not recorded which). This receptor was obtained from a human donor who was either an allogeneic HSCT recipient or a stem cell or donor lymphocyte infusion donor (not recorded which). It is not recorded whose cells these are; they may come from a transplant donor. The CDR3 sequence: CSASGTGVEAFF. CDR3 DNA sequence: TGCAGTGCTAGTGGGACAGGAGTTGAAGCTTTCTTT.